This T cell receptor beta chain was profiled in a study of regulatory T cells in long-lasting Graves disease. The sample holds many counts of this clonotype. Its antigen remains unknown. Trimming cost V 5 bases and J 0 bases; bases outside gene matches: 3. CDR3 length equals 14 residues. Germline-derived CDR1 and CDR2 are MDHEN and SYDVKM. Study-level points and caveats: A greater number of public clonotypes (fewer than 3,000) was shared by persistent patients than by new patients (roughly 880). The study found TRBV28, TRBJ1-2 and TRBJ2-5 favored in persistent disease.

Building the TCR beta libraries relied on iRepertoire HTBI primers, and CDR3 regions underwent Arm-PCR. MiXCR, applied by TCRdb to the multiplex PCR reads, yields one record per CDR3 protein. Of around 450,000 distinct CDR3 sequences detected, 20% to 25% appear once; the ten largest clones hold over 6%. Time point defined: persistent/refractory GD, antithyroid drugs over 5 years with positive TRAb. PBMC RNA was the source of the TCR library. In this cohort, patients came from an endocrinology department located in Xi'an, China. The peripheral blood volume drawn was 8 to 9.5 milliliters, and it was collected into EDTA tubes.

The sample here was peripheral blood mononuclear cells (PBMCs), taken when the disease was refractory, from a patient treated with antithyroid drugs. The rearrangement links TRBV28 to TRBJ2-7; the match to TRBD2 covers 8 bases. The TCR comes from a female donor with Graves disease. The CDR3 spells CASSRGLVSYEQYF. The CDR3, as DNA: TGTGCCAGCAGTAGGGGACTAGTCTCCTACGAGCAGTACTTC.